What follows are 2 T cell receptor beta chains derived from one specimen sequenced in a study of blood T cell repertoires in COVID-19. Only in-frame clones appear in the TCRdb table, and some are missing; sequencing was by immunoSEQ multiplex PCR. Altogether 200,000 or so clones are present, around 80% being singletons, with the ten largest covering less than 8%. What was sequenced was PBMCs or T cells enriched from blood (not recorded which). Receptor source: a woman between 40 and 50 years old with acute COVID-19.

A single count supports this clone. The CDR3 DNA follows: TGTGCCAGCAGTACTGGACAGGTCCAAGAGACCCAGTACTTC. Protein product: CASSTGQVQETQYF. The chain carries TRBV6-5 and TRBJ2-5, with 7 bases matching TRBD1. The V gene's germline CDR1 is MNHEY and CDR2 SVGAGI. The CDR3 is made up of 14 amino acids. The V and J ends lost 5 bases and 1 base, in that order; junction bases with no gene match: 4.

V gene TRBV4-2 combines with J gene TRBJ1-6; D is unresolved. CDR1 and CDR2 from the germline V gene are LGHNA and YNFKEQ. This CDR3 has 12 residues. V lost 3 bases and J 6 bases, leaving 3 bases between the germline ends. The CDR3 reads CASSHINSPLHF. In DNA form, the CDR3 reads TGTGCCAGCAGCCACATTAATTCACCCCTCCACTTT.